This T cell receptor beta chain was sequenced during a study of graft-versus-host responses after intestinal transplantation. The overall study: As for transplant type, recipients had multivisceral, liver-intestinal, or isolated intestinal grafts. Every recipient underwent anti-thymocyte globulin induction, then tacrolimus and steroids for roughly 3 years.

Profiling relied on immunoSEQ multiplex PCR, and the TCRdb table lists in-frame clones only, not all of them. The repertoire consists of about 88,000 clones, with around 93% occurring once and the leading ten covering less than 0.45%. As concerns this clone: Its antigen is as yet unknown.

V was cut by 2 bases and J by 2 bases, with 10 bases left in between. Germline assignment: CDR1 GTSNPN and CDR2 SVGIG (reference sequence). The CDR3 is made up of 14 amino acids. The rearrangement uses TRBV30 and TRBJ2-1; D ambiguous. Sample: unstimulated CD4+ T cells sorted from spleen or lymph node cells, taken before transplant. This receptor was identified in a human donor who was the organ donor for an intestinal transplant. The CDR3 loop reads CAWSPEWAYNEQFF. CDR3 nucleotide sequence: TGTGCCTGGAGTCCGGAGTGGGCCTACAATGAGCAGTTCTTC.